This T cell receptor (beta chain) comes out of a study of cytomegalovirus exposure and HLA in healthy donors. Germline CDR1 reads SGHVS; CDR2 reads FQNEAQ. CDR3 size: 15 residues. V lost 5 bases to trimming and J lost 4 bases; unmatched junction nucleotides: 5. As to this clone: Its antigen is as yet unknown.

Both 60 Vbeta primers and 13 Jbeta primers went into the PCR. Produced via immunoSEQ multiplex PCR; TCRdb's table is partial and in-frame only. The top ten hold about 5.3% of the sample, which has thousands of clones, around 56% seen once. All the people who gave samples were healthy bone marrow donors. General observations from the study: Immune exposure information available was restricted to CMV serostatus. Common viral pathogens (according to a later analysis) appeared linked to several of the most significant clusters.

The TCR sequence derives from a man aged 25 to 45 in good health and CMV-seropositive. The sample consisted of PBMCs. The genes are TRBV7-8 and TRBJ1-2; 12 bases fit TRBD1. CDR3: CASSRDRGLSYGYTF. The CDR3 DNA reads as TGTGCCAGCAGCAGGGACAGGGGGCTTTCCTATGGCTACACCTTC.